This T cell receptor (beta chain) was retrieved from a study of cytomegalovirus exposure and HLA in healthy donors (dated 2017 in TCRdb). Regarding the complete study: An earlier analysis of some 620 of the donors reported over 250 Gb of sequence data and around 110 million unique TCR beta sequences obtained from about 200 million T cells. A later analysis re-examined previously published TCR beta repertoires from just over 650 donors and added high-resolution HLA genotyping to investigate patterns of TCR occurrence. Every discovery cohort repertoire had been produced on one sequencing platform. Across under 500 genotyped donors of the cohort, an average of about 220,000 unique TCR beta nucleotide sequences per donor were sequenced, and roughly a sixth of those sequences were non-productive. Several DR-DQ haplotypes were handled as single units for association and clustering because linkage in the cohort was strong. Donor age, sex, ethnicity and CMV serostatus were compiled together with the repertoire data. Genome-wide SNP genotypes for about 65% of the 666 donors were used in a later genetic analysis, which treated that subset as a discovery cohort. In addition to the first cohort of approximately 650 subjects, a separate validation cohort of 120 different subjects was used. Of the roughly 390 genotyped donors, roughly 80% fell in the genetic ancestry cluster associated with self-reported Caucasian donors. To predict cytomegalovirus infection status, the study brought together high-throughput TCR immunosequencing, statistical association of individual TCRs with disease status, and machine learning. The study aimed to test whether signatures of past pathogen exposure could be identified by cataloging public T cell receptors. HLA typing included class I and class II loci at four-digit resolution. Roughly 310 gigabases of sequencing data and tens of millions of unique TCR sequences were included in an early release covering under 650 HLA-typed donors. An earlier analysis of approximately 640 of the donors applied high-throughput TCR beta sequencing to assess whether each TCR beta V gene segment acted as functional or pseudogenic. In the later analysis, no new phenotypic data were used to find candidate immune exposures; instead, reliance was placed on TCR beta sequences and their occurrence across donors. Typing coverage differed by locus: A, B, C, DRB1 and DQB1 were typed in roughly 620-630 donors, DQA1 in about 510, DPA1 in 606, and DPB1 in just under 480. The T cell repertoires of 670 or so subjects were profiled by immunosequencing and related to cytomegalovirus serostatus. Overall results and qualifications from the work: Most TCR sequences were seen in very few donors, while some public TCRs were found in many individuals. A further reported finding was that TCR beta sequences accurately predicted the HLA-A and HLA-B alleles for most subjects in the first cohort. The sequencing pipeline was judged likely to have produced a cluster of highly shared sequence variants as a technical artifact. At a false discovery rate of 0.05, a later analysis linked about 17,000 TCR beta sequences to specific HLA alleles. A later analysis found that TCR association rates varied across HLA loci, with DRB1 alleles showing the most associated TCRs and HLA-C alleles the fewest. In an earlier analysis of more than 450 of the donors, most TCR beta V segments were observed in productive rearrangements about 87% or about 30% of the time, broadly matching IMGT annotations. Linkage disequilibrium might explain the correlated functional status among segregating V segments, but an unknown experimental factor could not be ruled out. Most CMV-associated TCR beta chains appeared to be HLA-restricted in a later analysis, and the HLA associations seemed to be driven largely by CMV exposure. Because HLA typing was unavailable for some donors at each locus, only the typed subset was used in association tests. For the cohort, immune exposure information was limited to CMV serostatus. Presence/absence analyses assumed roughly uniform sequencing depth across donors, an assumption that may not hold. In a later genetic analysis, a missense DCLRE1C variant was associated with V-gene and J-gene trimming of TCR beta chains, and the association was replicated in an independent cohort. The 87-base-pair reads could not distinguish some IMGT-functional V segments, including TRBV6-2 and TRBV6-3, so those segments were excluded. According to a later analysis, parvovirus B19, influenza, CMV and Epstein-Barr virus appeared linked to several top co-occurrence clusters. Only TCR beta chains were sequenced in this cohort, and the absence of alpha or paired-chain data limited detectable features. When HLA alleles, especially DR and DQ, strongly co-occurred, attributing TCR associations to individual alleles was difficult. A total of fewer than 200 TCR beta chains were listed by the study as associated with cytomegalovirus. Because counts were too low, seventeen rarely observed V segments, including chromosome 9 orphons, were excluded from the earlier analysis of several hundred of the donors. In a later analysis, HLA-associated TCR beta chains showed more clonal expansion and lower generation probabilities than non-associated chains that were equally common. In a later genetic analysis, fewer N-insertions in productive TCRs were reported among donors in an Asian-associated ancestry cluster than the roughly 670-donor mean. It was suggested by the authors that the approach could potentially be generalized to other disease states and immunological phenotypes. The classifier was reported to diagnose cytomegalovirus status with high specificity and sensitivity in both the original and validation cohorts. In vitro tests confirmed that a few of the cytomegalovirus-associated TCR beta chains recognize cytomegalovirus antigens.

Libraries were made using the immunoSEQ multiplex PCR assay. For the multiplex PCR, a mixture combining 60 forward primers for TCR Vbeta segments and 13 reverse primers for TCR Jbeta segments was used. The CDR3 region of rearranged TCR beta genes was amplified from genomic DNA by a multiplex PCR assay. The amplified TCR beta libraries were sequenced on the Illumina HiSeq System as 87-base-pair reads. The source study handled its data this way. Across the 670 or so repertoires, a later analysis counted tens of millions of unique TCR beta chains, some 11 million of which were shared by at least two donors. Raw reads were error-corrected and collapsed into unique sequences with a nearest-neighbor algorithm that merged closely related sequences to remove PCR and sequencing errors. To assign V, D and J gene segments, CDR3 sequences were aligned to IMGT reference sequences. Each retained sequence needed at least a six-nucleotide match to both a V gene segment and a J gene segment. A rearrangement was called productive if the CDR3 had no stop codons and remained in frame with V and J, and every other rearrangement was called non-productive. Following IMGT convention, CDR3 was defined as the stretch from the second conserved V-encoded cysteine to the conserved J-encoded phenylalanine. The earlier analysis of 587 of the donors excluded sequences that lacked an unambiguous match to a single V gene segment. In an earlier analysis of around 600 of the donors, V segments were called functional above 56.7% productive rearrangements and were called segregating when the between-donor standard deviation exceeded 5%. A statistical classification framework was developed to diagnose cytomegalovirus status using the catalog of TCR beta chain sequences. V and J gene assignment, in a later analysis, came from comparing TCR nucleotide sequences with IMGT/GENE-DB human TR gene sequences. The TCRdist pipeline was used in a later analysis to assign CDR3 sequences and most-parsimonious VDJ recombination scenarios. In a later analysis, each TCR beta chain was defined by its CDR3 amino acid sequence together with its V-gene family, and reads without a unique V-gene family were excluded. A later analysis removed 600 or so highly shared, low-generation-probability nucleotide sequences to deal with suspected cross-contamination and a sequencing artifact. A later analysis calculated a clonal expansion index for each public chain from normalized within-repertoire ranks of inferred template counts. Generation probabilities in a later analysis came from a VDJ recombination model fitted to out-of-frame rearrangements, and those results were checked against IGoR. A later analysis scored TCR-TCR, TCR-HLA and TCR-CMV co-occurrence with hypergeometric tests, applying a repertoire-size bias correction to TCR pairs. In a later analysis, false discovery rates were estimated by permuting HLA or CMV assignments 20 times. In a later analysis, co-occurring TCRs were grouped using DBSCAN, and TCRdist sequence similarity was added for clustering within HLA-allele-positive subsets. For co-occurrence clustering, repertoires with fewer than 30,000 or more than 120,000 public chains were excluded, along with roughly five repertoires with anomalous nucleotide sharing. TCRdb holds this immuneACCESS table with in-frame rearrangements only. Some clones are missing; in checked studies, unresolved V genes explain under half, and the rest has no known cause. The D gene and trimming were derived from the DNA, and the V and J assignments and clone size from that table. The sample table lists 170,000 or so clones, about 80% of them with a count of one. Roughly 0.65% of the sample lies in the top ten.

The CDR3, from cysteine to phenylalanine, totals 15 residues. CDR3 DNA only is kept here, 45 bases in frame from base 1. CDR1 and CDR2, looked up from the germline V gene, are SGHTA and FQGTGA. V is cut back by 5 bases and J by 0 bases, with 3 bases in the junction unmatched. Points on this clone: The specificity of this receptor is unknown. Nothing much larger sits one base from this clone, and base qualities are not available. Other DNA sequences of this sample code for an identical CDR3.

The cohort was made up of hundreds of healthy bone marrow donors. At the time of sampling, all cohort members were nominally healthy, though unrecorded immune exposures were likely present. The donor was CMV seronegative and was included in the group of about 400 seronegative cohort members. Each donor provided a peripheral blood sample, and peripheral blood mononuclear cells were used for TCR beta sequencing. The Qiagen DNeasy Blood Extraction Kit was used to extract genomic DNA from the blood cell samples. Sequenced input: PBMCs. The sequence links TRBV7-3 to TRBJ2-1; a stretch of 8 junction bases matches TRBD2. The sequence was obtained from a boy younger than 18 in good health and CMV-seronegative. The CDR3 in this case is CASSLSGSSYNEQFF. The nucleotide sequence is TGTGCCAGCAGCCTCAGCGGGAGCTCCTACAATGAGCAGTTCTTC.